The T cell receptor (beta chain) under discussion was sequenced for a study of T cell responses to AZD1222 COVID-19 vaccine. Whole-study findings and limits: With dominance at 160-218 and 743-854, vaccine-associated CD4 TCRs spanned spike.

Concerning this clone itself: Its antigen is unknown.

TCRdb's table, derived via immunoSEQ multiplex PCR, lists solely in-frame clones and lacks some. The top ten hold roughly 6.3% of the sample, which has about 100,000 clones, 70% to 90% seen once. The CDR3 sequence is 15 residues long. Germline lookup yields CDR1 SGHKS and CDR2 YYEKEE (reference sequence). V was pared by 4 bases and J by 1 base, with 14 bases between. The sequencing used peripheral blood, collected on day 0 of AZD1222 vaccination. The sequence came from an adult in good health. The genes are TRBV5-5 and TRBJ1-1, with D unresolved. The CDR3 DNA follows: TGTGCCAGCAGCCAATCCGGGCAGAGGAACACTGAAGCTTTCTTT. This codes for CASSQSGQRNTEAFF.